This TCR beta chain was retrieved from a study of regulatory T cells in long-lasting Graves disease. Arm-PCR with iRepertoire HTBI primers amplified the CDR3 regions for these TCR beta libraries. TCRdb re-analysed the multiplex PCR reads in MiXCR, keeping a single row per CDR3 protein. The sample has about 540,000 distinct CDR3 sequences, 13% seen once. Trimming cost V 8 bases and J 2 bases, with 10 bases left between them. Germline V CDR1 and CDR2: WSHSY, SAAADI. The CDR3 runs 13 residues. The time point here: newly diagnosed GD, antithyroid drugs for less than 3 months. The TCR library was prepared using RNA isolated from PBMCs. This clonotype appeared many times. These records were also assigned to another study, of T cells in Graves' hyperthyroidism and ophthalmopathy.

Sequenced here: peripheral blood mononuclear cells (PBMCs), sampled at new diagnosis, from a patient treated with antithyroid drugs. The chain uses TRBV10-2 and TRBJ1-3, with a tentative D call TRBD1 (5 bases). This sequence was found in a young man with Graves disease. As DNA, the CDR3 is TGCGCCAGCGGGCAAGGGGCTGGAAACACCATATATTTT. Translating it yields CASGQGAGNTIYF.